The 29 T cell receptor beta chains below come from one sample, sequenced in a study of cytomegalovirus exposure and HLA in healthy donors. Both 60 Vbeta primers and 13 Jbeta primers went into the PCR. Measured with immunoSEQ multiplex PCR; TCRdb has only the in-frame clones, and not every one. The sample carries fewer than 250,000 clones, roughly 77% recorded once. Source material: PBMCs. Receptors originate from a woman aged 45-65 years in good health and CMV-seronegative.

The CDR3 nucleotides read TGCGCCAGCAGCTTGTCAGGGAATAGAAACATTCAGTACTTC. Translation: CASSLSGNRNIQYF. The rearrangement joins TRBV5-1 to TRBJ2-4; D is perhaps TRBD1 (5 bases). Per germline, CDR1 SGHRS and CDR2 YFSETQ. V shed 1 base and J shed 6 bases, with 11 bases lying between them. The CDR3 length is 14 residues.

The chain is built from TRBV7-2 and TRBJ2-5, with D tentatively TRBD2 (6 bases). The CDR3 sequence is 15 residues long. Germline V gene data show CDR1 as SGHTA and CDR2 as FQGNSA. V lost 5 bases, J lost 5 bases, and 18 bases lay in between. CDR3 protein: CASSLQEGAWETQYF. The CDR3 nucleotides read TGTGCCAGCAGCCTCCAGGAGGGCGCATGGGAGACCCAGTACTTC.

As regards this clone: A junction end diverges from the germline sequence, so it may reflect a read error. The chain joins TRBV10-3 to TRBJ2-7, with 7 nucleotides matching TRBD1. Germline CDR1 ENHRY, CDR2 SYGVKD. The CDR3 runs to 15 residues. The CDR3 here is CTISPDRVGPYEQYF. The CDR3 DNA reads as TGTACCATCAGCCCCGACAGGGTGGGCCCCTACGAGCAGTACTTC.

The chain combines TRBV7-8 with TRBJ2-1, with TRBD2 identical over 7 bases. The germline V gene encodes CDR1 SGHVS and CDR2 FQNEAQ. V trimming: 5 bases; J trimming: 0 bases; junction bases outside the gene matches: 1. The CDR3 is made up of 14 amino acids. CDR3 protein: CASSPSGSYNEQFF. Here the CDR3 DNA reads TGTGCCAGCAGCCCTAGCGGCTCCTACAATGAGCAGTTCTTC.

The chain combines TRBV18 with TRBJ1-2; D may be TRBD1 (6 bases). There are 15 residues in the CDR3. The V end was cut by 1 base, the J end by 0 bases, with 9 bases between. Germline V gene lookup returns CDR1 KGHSH and CDR2 LQKENI. CDR3 protein: CASSPRTATNYGYTF. Here the CDR3 DNA reads TGTGCCAGCTCACCACGGACAGCCACTAACTATGGCTACACCTTC.

V is TRBV2 and J is TRBJ2-7, with 9 bases lining up with TRBD1. J gave up 6 bases and V 7 bases, and 7 bases lay outside the gene matches. Germline CDR1 reads SNHLY; CDR2 reads FYNNEI. The CDR3 consists of 13 residues. CDR3 region: CASTGTGRSEQYF. Written as DNA, the CDR3 is TGTGCCAGCACCGGGACAGGGAGGTCCGAGCAGTACTTC.

The sample holds one count of this clone. The CDR3: CASSLAGNAGDTQYF. In DNA, the CDR3 is TGTGCCAGCAGCTTAGCGGGCAATGCGGGGGATACGCAGTATTTT. The chain joins TRBV7-3 to TRBJ2-3; D perhaps matches TRBD2 (6 bases). The CDR3 runs to 15 residues. The germline gives CDR1 SGHTA, CDR2 FQGTGA. The V gene lost 2 bases and the J gene lost 6 bases, with 15 bases spanning the gap. The full variable domain, completed using reference TRBV7-3 and TRBJ2-3, is GAGVSQTPSNKVTEKGKYVELRCDPISGHTALYWYRQSLGQGPEFLIYFQGTGAADDSGLPNDRFFAVRPEGSVSTLKIQRTERGDSAVYLCASSLAGNAGDTQYFGPGTRLTVL.

The J gene is TRBJ1-2, the V gene TRBV2; D may be TRBD1 (5 bases). The ends were cut back, 6 bases at V and 0 bases at J, with 8 bases in the middle. CDR1 and CDR2 (germline): SNHLY, FYNNEI. The CDR3 runs 13 residues. The CDR3 DNA reads as TGTGCCAGCAGGGGGGACTCTAACTATGGCTACACCTTC. Its translation: CASRGDSNYGYTF.

The chain employs TRBV6-6 and TRBJ1-2; no clear D. The CDR3 spans 12 residues. Trimming shortened V by 6 bases and J by 7 bases, and 12 bases separated the two germline ends. From germline, CDR1 is MNHNY and CDR2 SVGAGI (reference sequence). The CDR3 DNA reads as TGTGCCAGCAGCCGGCTGGGAGTTGGCTACACCTTC. Translating gives CASSRLGVGYTF.

The gene calls are TRBV14 and TRBJ2-1, with D hard to call. CDR3 length: 14 amino acids. Trimming left V 1 base short and J 7 bases short, with 11 bases between. Germline V lookup: CDR1 SGHDN, CDR2 FVKESK. The CDR3 region is CASSQGGKRNEQFF. CDR3 nucleotide sequence: TGTGCCAGCAGCCAAGGAGGTAAGAGGAATGAGCAGTTCTTC.

CDR3 sequence (DNA): TGTGCCAGCAGCTTTGGCAGGGAGACCCAGTACTTC. Amino acids: CASSFGRETQYF. The chain carries TRBV7-2 and TRBJ2-5; D gene unclear. Germline lookup yields CDR1 SGHTA and CDR2 FQGNSA. This CDR3 has 12 amino acids. The germline V and J ends were trimmed by 3 bases and 5 bases, with 7 bases remaining between them.

The J gene is TRBJ2-6, the V gene TRBV28; no reliable D call. The CDR3 contains 12 residues. Trimming shortened V by 3 bases and J by 13 bases, and 10 bases separated the two germline ends. Germline V gene data show CDR1 as MDHEN and CDR2 as SYDVKM. The CDR3 here is CASSFSPRVLTF. In DNA, the CDR3 is TGTGCCAGCAGTTTCTCCCCCAGAGTCCTGACTTTC.

The chain recombines TRBV19 with TRBJ1-5; tentatively, D is TRBD1 (5 bases). Trimming stripped 10 bases from V and 7 bases from J, with 29 bases between. CDR3 length equals 17 residues. CDR1 and CDR2 (germline): LNHDA, SQIVND (reference sequence). CDR3 DNA: TGTGCCACCACCAATCTGGGGCAGGGAGGAGGTGGGCAGCCCCAGCATTTT. This sequence encodes CATTNLGQGGGGQPQHF. Full variable domain (rest looked up from reference TRBV19 and TRBJ1-5): DGGITQSPKYLFRKEGQNVTLSCEQNLNHDAMYWYRQDPGQGLRLIYYSQIVNDFQKGDIAEGYSVSREKKESFPLTVTSAQKNPTAFYLCATTNLGQGGGGQPQHFGDGTRLSIL.

The chain carries TRBV18 and TRBJ1-1; possible D gene TRBD1, 5 bases. The length of the CDR3 is 15 residues. Per germline, CDR1 KGHSH and CDR2 LQKENI. V gave up 6 bases and J gave up 2 bases, with 16 bases separating them. The CDR3 nucleotides are TGTGCCAGCTCCCTAGGGTGGGGCCCTAACACTGAAGCTTTCTTT. Protein: CASSLGWGPNTEAFF.

The chain combines TRBV9 with TRBJ1-6; D possibly corresponds to TRBD1 (5 bases). Per germline, CDR1 SGDLS and CDR2 YYNGEE. This CDR3 spans 15 amino acids. V was shortened by 0 bases and J by 6 bases, with 10 bases between the two germline ends. The CDR3 DNA follows: TGTGCCAGCAGCGTAGCCGGGGGGGGTAATTCACCCCTCCACTTT. This codes for CASSVAGGGNSPLHF. Supplemented by reference TRBV9 and TRBJ1-6, the full variable domain reads DSGVTQTPKHLITATGQRVTLRCSPRSGDLSVYWYQQSLDQGLQFLIQYYNGEERAKGNILERFSAQQFPDLHSELNLSSLELGDSALYFCASSVAGGGNSPLHFGNGTRLTVT.

The V and J genes are TRBV5-1 and TRBJ2-1, with 10 nucleotides matching TRBD2. This CDR3 has 15 amino acids. The germline V gene encodes CDR1 SGHRS and CDR2 YFSETQ. The V gene end was trimmed by 3 bases and the J gene end by 5 bases; junction bases not matched to a gene: 5. The CDR3 sequence: CASSSGLAPHNEQFF. Here the CDR3 DNA reads TGCGCCAGCAGCTCGGGACTAGCGCCCCACAATGAGCAGTTCTTC.

This chain joins TRBV4-3 and TRBJ2-5; 8 bases are a match to TRBD2. J gave up 11 bases and V 4 bases, and 15 bases lay outside the gene matches. The CDR3 length is 15 residues. The germline V gene encodes CDR1 LGHNA and CDR2 YSLEER. The CDR3 loop reads CASSPTTSGLGEQYF. CDR3 DNA sequence: TGCGCCAGCAGCCCAACTACTAGCGGTCTTGGAGAGCAGTACTTC.

V gene TRBV7-2 combines with J gene TRBJ1-5; the match to TRBD1 covers 9 bases. CDR1 SGHTA and CDR2 FQGNSA come from the germline V gene. V gave up 5 bases and J gave up 4 bases; unmatched junction bases: 6. The CDR3 consists of 15 residues. The CDR3 region is CASSRTGGENQPQHF. The CDR3 DNA reads as TGTGCCAGCAGCCGAACAGGGGGCGAAAATCAGCCCCAGCATTTT.

The chain uses TRBV7-6 and TRBJ2-5, with D possibly being TRBD2 (5 bases). The CDR3 covers 14 residues. The germline CDR1 and CDR2 sequences are SGHVS and FNYEAQ. The ends were cut back, 5 bases at V and 4 bases at J, with 14 bases in the middle. CDR3 DNA: TGTGCCAGCAGCACTAGATCTTTGGGAGAGACCCAGTACTTC. Translating it yields CASSTRSLGETQYF. The entire variable domain, with the rest obtained from reference TRBV7-6 and TRBJ2-5, is as follows: GAGVSQSPRYKVTKRGQDVALRCDPISGHVSLYWYRQALGQGPEFLTYFNYEAQQDKSGLPNDRFSAERPEGSISTLTIQRTEQRDSAMYRCASSTRSLGETQYFGPGTRLLVL.

This rearrangement joins TRBV28 to TRBJ2-7; D possibly corresponds to TRBD2 (6 bases). The CDR3 covers 15 residues. V dropped 5 bases and J dropped 1 base, with 15 bases sitting between them. Germline V gene lookup returns CDR1 MDHEN and CDR2 SYDVKM. CDR3: CASSLRGTHSYEQYF. In nucleotides, the CDR3 is TGTGCCAGCAGTCTACGGGGGACCCATTCCTACGAGCAGTACTTC.

This clone appeared a few times. The chain has TRBV6-5 and TRBJ1-3; D gene unclear. V lost 5 bases, J lost 0 bases, and 5 bases lay in between. Germline V gene sequence: CDR1 MNHEY, CDR2 SVGAGI. The CDR3 extends over 13 amino acids. Written as DNA, the CDR3 is TGTGCCAGCAGTCGGAGCTCTGGAAACACCATATATTTT. Protein: CASSRSSGNTIYF.

The chain links TRBV6-4 to TRBJ2-3; 8 bases are a match to TRBD1. From germline, CDR1 is MRHNA and CDR2 SNTAGT. V dropped 6 bases and J dropped 5; count of bases not matched to a gene: 4. This CDR3 is built from 13 residues. Here the CDR3 DNA reads TGTGCCAGCAGCGCCGGGACAGGAGATACGCAGTATTTT. Translating gives CASSAGTGDTQYF.

CDR3 region: CASSNQGYGTEAFF. The CDR3 DNA reads as TGTGCCAGCAGCAACCAGGGTTATGGCACTGAAGCTTTCTTT. V and J are TRBV11-2 and TRBJ1-1, with a tentative D call TRBD1 (5 bases). The CDR3 is 14 residues long. Trimming removed 5 bases from V and 4 bases from J, with 14 bases in between. The germline gives CDR1 SGHAT, CDR2 FQNNGV.

The V gene is TRBV7-8, the J gene TRBJ2-7, with 10 bases lining up with TRBD2. The CDR3 runs 18 residues. The J segment lost 5 bases and the V segment lost 4 bases, leaving 17 bases of the junction unmatched. CDR1 SGHVS and CDR2 FQNEAQ come from the germline V gene. The CDR3 region has the DNA TGTGCCAGCAGCTCCACCCGGGGTATAGCGGGAGGAAAGGACGAGCAGTACTTC. It translates to CASSSTRGIAGGKDEQYF.

This rearrangement joins TRBV29-1 to TRBJ2-7; a weak D match, TRBD2 (6 bases). Looked up from germline, CDR1 is SQVTM and CDR2 is ANQGSEA. The CDR3 is 11 amino acids. Trimming removed 6 bases at V and 6 bases at J, with 12 bases between. The chain's CDR3 is CSVGLPFEQYF. The CDR3 DNA reads as TGCAGCGTGGGACTCCCGTTCGAGCAGTACTTC.

The V and J genes are TRBV7-9 and TRBJ2-1; 12 nucleotides match TRBD2. CDR1 and CDR2 (germline): SEHNR, FQNEAQ (reference sequence). Unmatched junction bases numbered 8, after V lost 4 bases and J lost 7 bases. The CDR3 spans 16 residues. The CDR3 spells CASSSQLAGGLNEQFF. CDR3 bases: TGTGCCAGCAGCTCCCAACTAGCGGGGGGACTGAATGAGCAGTTCTTC.

V usage is TRBV5-4 and J usage is TRBJ1-1; D perhaps matches TRBD1 (5 bases). Trimming shortened V by 4 bases and J by 0 bases, and 10 bases separated the two germline ends. The length of the CDR3 is 14 residues. From germline, CDR1 is SGHNT and CDR2 YYREEE (reference sequence). The CDR3, as DNA: TGTGCCAGCAGCGGCAGGGCCATGAACACTGAAGCTTTCTTT. Translation gives CASSGRAMNTEAFF.

The genes are TRBV28 and TRBJ1-5; 9 nucleotides align to TRBD1. Looked up from germline, CDR1 is MDHEN and CDR2 is SYDVKM. J gave up 6 bases and V 6 bases, and 9 bases lay outside the gene matches. The CDR3 is 15 residues long. The CDR3 loop is CASRRTGDGGQPQHF. DNA of the CDR3: TGTGCCAGCAGAAGGACAGGGGACGGGGGTCAGCCCCAGCATTTT.

This chain connects TRBV9 to TRBJ1-2; D call uncertain. Per the germline V gene, CDR1 is SGDLS and CDR2 is YYNGEE. The V end lost 1 base, the J end lost 4 bases, and 14 bases lay between the germline ends. The CDR3 extends over 15 amino acids. In DNA form, the CDR3 reads TGTGCCAGCAGCGTAATTCCGGGGAGCAGCTATGGCTACACCTTC. Its translation is CASSVIPGSSYGYTF.